A selection of T cell receptor beta chains follows, all from one sample in a study of OX40 agonist ivuxolimab in advanced cancers. The repertoire was sequenced with immunoSEQ multiplex PCR; TCRdb's copy has only in-frame clones and lacks some. The data hold roughly 60,000 clones, with around 85% observed a single time. The input for sequencing was CD4+ or CD8+ T cells sorted from blood, taken in a trial of the OX40 agonist ivuxolimab. Receptor source: an adult with an advanced solid tumor such as melanoma, head and neck, liver or kidney cancer. Both conserved end residues are part of each CDR3. The D gene is left open where the match is weak. Expanded clones are given a class, and other clones once, few, many or no size at all.

TRBD1 | . | TRBJ2-1 | TRBV5-1 | CASSSGTGHYNEQFF | TGCGCCAGCAGCTCCGGGACAGGGCACTACAATGAGCAGTTCTTC
TRBD1 | . | TRBJ2-1 | TRBV5-1 | CASSLEGAGYNEQFF | TGCGCCAGCAGCTTGGAGGGGGCGGGCTACAATGAGCAGTTCTTC
. | once | TRBJ1-2 | TRBV28 | CASSLARGKGYTF | TGTGCCAGCAGCTTGGCCAGGGGTAAAGGCTACACCTTC
. | . | TRBJ2-7 | TRBV7-9 | CASSPRGGNREQYF | TGTGCCAGCAGCCCAAGGGGGGGGAACCGCGAGCAGTACTTC
TRBD2 | . | TRBJ2-1 | TRBV5-4 | CASSLWGGSEQFF | TGTGCCAGCAGCTTGTGGGGGGGTTCTGAGCAGTTCTTC
. | . | TRBJ2-1 | TRBV7-9 | CASSYTDSSNEQFF | TGTGCCAGCAGCTACACGGACTCAAGCAATGAGCAGTTCTTC
. | . | TRBJ2-3 | TRBV6-5 | CASRQTGVRTDTQYF | TGTGCCAGCAGACAGACGGGCGTACGGACAGATACGCAGTATTTT
TRBD2 | . | TRBJ2-7 | TRBV11-3 | CASSPAGDEQYF | TGTGCCAGCAGCCCGGCGGGGGACGAGCAGTACTTC
TRBD2 | . | TRBJ2-3 | TRBV15 | CATRPGTSGPGGRGDTQYF | TGTGCCACCAGGCCCGGGACTAGCGGCCCAGGCGGGAGGGGGGATACGCAGTATTTT
. | . | TRBJ2-2 | TRBV5-1 | CASSLGLRGTGELFF | TGCGCCAGCAGCTTGGGACTAAGGGGAACCGGGGAGCTGTTTTTT
TRBD2 | . | TRBJ2-5 | TRBV6-5 | CASRGAGGPETQYF | TGTGCCAGCAGGGGAGCGGGAGGGCCCGAGACCCAGTACTTC
TRBD1 | . | TRBJ2-5 | TRBV7-8 | CASSLVGQGETQYF | TGTGCCAGCAGCTTAGTCGGACAGGGCGAGACCCAGTACTTC
. | . | TRBJ2-7 | TRBV28 | CAADDRVTDEQYF | TGTGCTGCGGATGACCGAGTAACTGACGAGCAGTACTTC
. | . | TRBJ1-1 | TRBV5-1 | CASSFGRTNTEAFF | TGCGCCAGCAGCTTCGGCAGGACGAACACTGAAGCTTTCTTT
. | . | TRBJ2-5 | TRBV9 | CASSGERTVRETQYF | TGTGCCAGCAGCGGTGAAAGGACAGTTCGGGAGACCCAGTACTTC
TRBD1 | few | TRBJ2-3 | TRBV4-1 | CASSPGTAISTDTQYF | TGCGCCAGCAGCCCTGGGACAGCAATCTCCACAGATACGCAGTATTTT
. | . | TRBJ2-5 | TRBV15 | CATSRIRGQETQYF | TGTGCCACCAGCAGAATTCGGGGGCAAGAGACCCAGTACTTC
. | . | TRBJ2-1 | TRBV5-4 | CASTPAGSSNEQFF | TGTGCCAGCACCCCGGCAGGATCCAGCAATGAGCAGTTCTTC
TRBD1 | . | TRBJ2-3 | TRBV5-4 | CASSPDRGGDTQYF | TGTGCCAGCAGCCCAGACAGGGGGGGAGATACGCAGTATTTT
. | . | TRBJ1-1 | TRBV29-1 | CSKRPMPVWGTEAFF | TGCAGTAAAAGGCCAATGCCCGTATGGGGCACTGAAGCTTTCTTT
TRBD2 | . | TRBJ2-2 | TRBV6-6 | CASSPSGIPGELFF | TGTGCCAGCAGCCCAAGCGGGATCCCCGGGGAGCTGTTTTTT
TRBD1 | . | TRBJ2-2 | TRBV6-5 | CASSYSRGHTGELFF | TGTGCCAGCAGTTACTCCAGGGGGCACACCGGGGAGCTGTTTTTT
. | . | TRBJ2-7 | TRBV18 | CASSGVAYPYEQYF | TGTGCCAGCTCAGGGGTGGCTTACCCCTACGAGCAGTACTTC
. | . | TRBJ2-4 | TRBV2 | CASSGGGPRLNIQYF | TGTGCCAGCTCTGGTGGCGGCCCGAGGCTAAACATTCAGTACTTC
TRBD1 | once | TRBJ1-5 | TRBV2 | CASSARTGGFYSNQPQHF | TGTGCCAGCAGTGCTCGGACAGGGGGATTCTATAGCAATCAGCCCCAGCATTTT
. | . | TRBJ2-7 | TRBV11-2 | CASSLSASEQYF | TGTGCCAGCAGCTTATCGGCCAGCGAGCAGTACTTC
. | . | TRBJ2-5 | TRBV5-5 | CASSFSGGQETQYF | TGTGCCAGCAGCTTTTCCGGGGGGCAGGAGACCCAGTACTTC
. | . | TRBJ1-4 | TRBV28 | CASSLSGSSNEKLFF | TGTGCCAGCAGTTTGTCAGGATCTTCTAATGAAAAACTGTTTTTT
. | . | TRBJ2-3 | TRBV18 | CASSPPSTDTQYF | TGTGCCAGCTCACCACCGAGCACAGATACGCAGTATTTT
. | . | TRBJ2-2 | TRBV7-3 | CASSLNIGASGELFF | TGTGCCAGCAGCTTAAATATAGGGGCCTCCGGGGAGCTGTTTTTT
TRBD2 | . | TRBJ2-1 | TRBV10-3 | CATNGGYNEQFF | TGTGCCACAAACGGGGGGTACAATGAGCAGTTCTTC
. | . | TRBJ1-3 | TRBV19 | CASSINFSGNTIYF | TGTGCCAGTAGTATAAATTTCTCTGGAAACACCATATATTTT
. | . | TRBJ2-1 | TRBV20-1 | CSARDWNEQFF | TGCAGTGCTAGAGATTGGAATGAGCAGTTCTTC
. | once | TRBJ1-1 | TRBV5-1 | CASSAILNTEAFF | TGCGCCAGCAGCGCAATCCTGAACACTGAAGCTTTCTTT
. | . | TRBJ2-1 | TRBV5-5 | CASSGGASSYNEQFF | TGTGCCAGCAGCGGGGGTGCTAGCTCCTACAATGAGCAGTTCTTC
. | . | TRBJ1-2 | TRBV19 | CASSTQGRGSYGYTF | TGTGCCAGTAGTACACAGGGCCGGGGTAGCTATGGCTACACCTTC
. | . | TRBJ2-2 | TRBV13 | CASSPRADTGELFF | TGTGCCAGCAGCCCCCGGGCGGACACCGGGGAGCTGTTTTTT
. | . | TRBJ2-1 | TRBV10-2 | CASSTSRALYNEQFF | TGCGCCAGCAGTACCAGCCGGGCCCTTTACAATGAGCAGTTCTTC
. | . | TRBJ2-7 | TRBV18 | CASSPLRWTAISPGEQYF | TGTGCCAGCTCACCACTGAGATGGACAGCCATCTCCCCGGGGGAGCAGTACTTC
TRBD1 | . | TRBJ1-1 | TRBV9 | CASSPRTGGGAEAFF | TGTGCCAGCAGTCCGAGGACAGGGGGCGGCGCTGAAGCTTTCTTT
. | few | TRBJ1-1 | TRBV30 | CAWSATGRKNTEAFF | TGTGCCTGGAGTGCGACAGGCCGGAAGAACACTGAAGCTTTCTTT
TRBD2 | . | TRBJ2-2 | TRBV30 | CAWAGTSGRTGELFF | TGTGCCTGGGCTGGGACTAGCGGGCGAACCGGGGAGCTGTTTTTT
TRBD1 | once | TRBJ2-2 | TRBV7-6 | CASSKGQSLTGELFF | TGTGCCAGCAGCAAGGGACAGTCTCTCACCGGGGAGCTGTTTTTT
. | . | TRBJ2-1 | TRBV6-6 | CASRPTETMGREQFF | TGTGCCAGCAGACCCACCGAGACTATGGGGAGGGAGCAGTTCTTC
TRBD2 | . | TRBJ2-7 | TRBV7-9 | CASSLKGGPQEEQYF | TGTGCCAGCAGCTTAAAGGGAGGGCCTCAAGAGGAGCAGTACTTC
. | . | TRBJ2-6 | TRBV6-1 | CASRDSGANVLTF | TGTGCCAGCAGAGACTCTGGGGCCAACGTCCTGACTTTC
. | . | TRBJ2-3 | TRBV13 | CASSRTSSTDTQYF | TGTGCCAGCAGCCGTACCAGTAGCACAGATACGCAGTATTTT
. | . | TRBJ1-1 | TRBV29-1 | CSVDTGTNTEAFF | TGCAGCGTTGATACAGGAACGAACACTGAAGCTTTCTTT
TRBD1 | once | TRBJ1-4 | TRBV5-1 | CASSLGRTGPEKLFF | TGCGCCAGCAGCTTGGGCCGGACAGGGCCAGAAAAACTGTTTTTT